The present entry profiles one T cell receptor beta chain with its context. The sample is drawn from a study of preoperative IRX-2 immunotherapy in early breast cancer. The data were produced by immunoSEQ multiplex PCR, yet TCRdb's version contains in-frame clones alone and is incomplete. This table holds approximately 38,000 clones, 80% to 90% found once. Germline V gene lookup returns CDR1 SGHNT and CDR2 YENEEA. This CDR3 contains 16 residues. Trimming shortened V by 4 bases and J by 0 bases, and 13 bases separated the two germline ends. The sample's treatment: preoperative locoregional IRX-2 cytokine immunotherapy. This phase Ib study tested locoregional IRX-2 cytokine immunotherapy given before surgery.

The sample was lymph node tissue, taken after IRX-2 immunotherapy. The TCR sequence derives from a human donor with breast cancer. The rearrangement joins TRBV11-3 to TRBJ1-3; D gene ambiguous. The CDR3 is CASSSLRALSGNTIYF. DNA of the CDR3: TGTGCCAGCAGCTCCCTGCGGGCACTCTCTGGAAACACCATATATTTT.